Listed below are T cell receptor beta chains from one sample, sequenced in a study of blood T cell repertoires in COVID-19. TCRdb's copy holds only in-frame clones and misses some; the assay was immunoSEQ multiplex PCR. This repertoire shows 110,000 to 150,000 clones, over 75% found once; its top ten account for 35% to 45%. Sequenced sample: peripheral blood. All receptors come from a human donor in a cohort sampled during active COVID-19. CDR3s include the opening cysteine and the closing phenylalanine or tryptophan. D genes are given only for firm matches. Some rows mark clone size as missing; the rest say once, few, many or name a class of expanded clone.

clone size	J gene	D gene	V gene	CDR3 DNA	CDR3 protein
NA	TRBJ2-3	TRBD1	TRBV7-2	TGTGCCAGCAGCCCACGGACAGGGGGCGACACGCAGTATTTT	CASSPRTGGDTQYF
NA	TRBJ2-7	TRBD1	TRBV12-5	TGTGCTAGTGGCTCTCCGGGACAGGGGCCTTACGAGCAGTACTTC	CASGSPGQGPYEQYF
NA	TRBJ2-3	TRBD2	TRBV5-4	TGTGCCAGCGGGACTAGCGGGGGGGCCGGCACAGATACGCAGTATTTT	CASGTSGGAGTDTQYF
NA	TRBJ2-1	TRBD2	TRBV11-2	TGTGCCAGCAGCCTAGGACTAGCGGGGGGGCATGAGCAGTTCTTC	CASSLGLAGGHEQFF
NA	TRBJ1-3	NA	TRBV11-2	TGTGCCAGCAGCTTAGGGTTCGGAGGCCCCGGAAACACCATATATTTT	CASSLGFGGPGNTIYF
NA	TRBJ2-3	TRBD2	TRBV3-1/TRBV3-2	TGTGCCAGCAGCCAAGAGGGTAGCGGGGGACCCACAGATACGCAGTATTTT	CASSQEGSGGPTDTQYF
NA	TRBJ1-2	NA	TRBV13	TGTGCCAGCACTGACAGGAGGACAGTCTATGGCTACACCTTC	CASTDRRTVYGYTF
NA	TRBJ2-1	TRBD2	TRBV6-2/TRBV6-3	TGTGCCAGCAGTTACTGGACTGGCGGGAGTGGTGAGCAGTTCTTC	CASSYWTGGSGEQFF
NA	TRBJ2-1	TRBD2	TRBV6-5	TGTGCCAGCTCAGCCAGCGGGGGGTATGAGCAGTTCTTC	CASSASGGYEQFF
few	TRBJ1-2	NA	TRBV19	TGTGCCAGTAGTAGCGCGGTAACCTATGGCTACACCTTC	CASSSAVTYGYTF